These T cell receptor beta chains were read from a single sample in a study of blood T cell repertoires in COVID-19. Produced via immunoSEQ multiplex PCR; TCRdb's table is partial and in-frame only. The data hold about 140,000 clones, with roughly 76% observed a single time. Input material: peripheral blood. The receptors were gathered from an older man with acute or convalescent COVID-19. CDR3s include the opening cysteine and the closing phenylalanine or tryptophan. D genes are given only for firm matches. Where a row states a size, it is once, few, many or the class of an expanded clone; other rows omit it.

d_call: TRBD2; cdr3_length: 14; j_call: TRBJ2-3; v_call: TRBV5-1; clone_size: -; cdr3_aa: CASTLAGFTDTQYF; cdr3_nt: TGCGCCAGCACCTTAGCGGGGTTCACAGATACGCAGTATTTT
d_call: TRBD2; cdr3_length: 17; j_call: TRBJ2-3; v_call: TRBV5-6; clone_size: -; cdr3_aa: CASSSSGNPIRADTQYF; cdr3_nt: TGTGCCAGCAGCTCTAGCGGTAACCCCATTCGGGCAGATACGCAGTATTTT
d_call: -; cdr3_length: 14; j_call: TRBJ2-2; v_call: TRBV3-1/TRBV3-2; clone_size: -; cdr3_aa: CASRGRTQGGELFF; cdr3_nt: TGTGCCAGCAGAGGGAGGACACAAGGCGGGGAGCTGTTTTTT
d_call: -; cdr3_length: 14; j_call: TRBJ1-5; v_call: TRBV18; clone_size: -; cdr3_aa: CASSPTDSNQPQHF; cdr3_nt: TGTGCCAGCTCACCGACAGATAGCAATCAGCCCCAGCATTTT
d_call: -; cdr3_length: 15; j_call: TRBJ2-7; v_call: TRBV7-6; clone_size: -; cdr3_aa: CASSPDPGDSYEQYF; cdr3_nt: TGTGCCAGCAGCCCCGATCCGGGAGACTCCTACGAGCAGTACTTC
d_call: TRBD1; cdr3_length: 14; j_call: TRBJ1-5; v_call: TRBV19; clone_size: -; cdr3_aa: CASSGQGGFQPQHF; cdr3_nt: TGTGCCAGCTCCGGACAGGGCGGATTTCAGCCCCAGCATTTT
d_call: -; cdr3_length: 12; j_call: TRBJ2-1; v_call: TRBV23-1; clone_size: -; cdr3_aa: CASLQGVGEQFF; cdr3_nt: TGCGCCAGCTTACAGGGTGTAGGGGAGCAGTTCTTC
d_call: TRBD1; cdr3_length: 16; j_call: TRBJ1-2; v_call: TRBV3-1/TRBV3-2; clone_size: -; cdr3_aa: CASSPWMDRPNYGYTF; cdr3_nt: TGTGCCAGCAGCCCCTGGATGGACAGGCCCAACTATGGCTACACCTTC
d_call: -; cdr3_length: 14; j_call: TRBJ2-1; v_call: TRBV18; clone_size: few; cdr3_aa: CASSPSSFDNEQFF; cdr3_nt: TGTGCCAGCTCACCTTCCTCGTTCGACAATGAGCAGTTCTTC
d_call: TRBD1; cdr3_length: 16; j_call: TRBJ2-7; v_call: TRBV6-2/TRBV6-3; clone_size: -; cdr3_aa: CASSYQWTGSSYEQYF; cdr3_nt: TGTGCCAGCAGTTACCAGTGGACAGGGAGCTCCTACGAGCAGTACTTC
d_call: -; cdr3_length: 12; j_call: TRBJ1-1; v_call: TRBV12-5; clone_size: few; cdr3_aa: CASGGENTEAFF; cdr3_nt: TGTGCTAGCGGGGGTGAGAACACTGAAGCTTTCTTT
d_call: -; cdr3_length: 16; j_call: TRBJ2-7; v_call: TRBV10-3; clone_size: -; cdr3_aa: CAISGEGGQGLDEQYF; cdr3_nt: TGTGCCATCAGTGGGGAGGGAGGACAGGGTCTCGACGAGCAGTACTTC
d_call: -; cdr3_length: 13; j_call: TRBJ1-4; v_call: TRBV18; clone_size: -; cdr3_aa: CASSRQENEKLFF; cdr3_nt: TGTGCCAGCTCCCGACAGGAGAATGAAAAACTGTTTTTT
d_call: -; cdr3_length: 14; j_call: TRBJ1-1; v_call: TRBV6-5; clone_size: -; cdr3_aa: CASSLTGQDTEAFF; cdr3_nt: TGTGCCAGCAGCTTAACTGGGCAGGACACTGAAGCTTTCTTT
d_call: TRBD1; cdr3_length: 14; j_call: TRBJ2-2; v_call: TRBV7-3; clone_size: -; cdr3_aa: CASSRTGNTGELFF; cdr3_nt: TGTGCCAGCAGCAGGACAGGAAACACCGGGGAGCTGTTTTTT
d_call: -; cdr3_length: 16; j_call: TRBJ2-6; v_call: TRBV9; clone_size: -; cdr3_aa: CASSVVGGSGANVLTF; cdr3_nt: TGTGCCAGCAGCGTAGTTGGAGGGAGTGGGGCCAACGTCCTGACTTTC
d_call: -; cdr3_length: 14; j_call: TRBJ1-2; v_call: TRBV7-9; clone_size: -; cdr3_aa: CASSLGGLLTGYTF; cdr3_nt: TGTGCCAGCAGCTTAGGGGGACTTCTCACTGGCTACACCTTC
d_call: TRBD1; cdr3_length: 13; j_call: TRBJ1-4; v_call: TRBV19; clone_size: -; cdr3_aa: CASTTGGVEKLFF; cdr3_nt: TGTGCCAGCACGACAGGGGGCGTTGAAAAACTGTTTTTT
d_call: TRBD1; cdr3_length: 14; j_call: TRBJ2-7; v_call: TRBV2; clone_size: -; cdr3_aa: CASSEARQGNEQYF; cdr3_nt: TGTGCCAGCAGTGAAGCGCGACAGGGGAACGAGCAGTACTTC
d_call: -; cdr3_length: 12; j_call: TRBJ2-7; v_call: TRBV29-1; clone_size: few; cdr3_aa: CSVEVQGYEQYF; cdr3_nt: TGCAGCGTTGAAGTACAGGGCTACGAGCAGTACTTC
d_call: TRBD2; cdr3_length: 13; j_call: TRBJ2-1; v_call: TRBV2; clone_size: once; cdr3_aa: CASKLAFNNEQFF; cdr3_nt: TGTGCCAGCAAACTAGCGTTCAACAATGAGCAGTTCTTC
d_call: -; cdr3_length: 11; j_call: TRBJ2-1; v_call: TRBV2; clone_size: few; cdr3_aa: CASEYYNEQFF; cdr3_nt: TGTGCCAGCGAGTATTACAATGAGCAGTTCTTC
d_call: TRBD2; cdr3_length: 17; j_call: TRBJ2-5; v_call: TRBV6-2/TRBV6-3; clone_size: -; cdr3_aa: CASSRGTSGGALETQYF; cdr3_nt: TGTGCCAGCAGTCGTGGGACTAGCGGGGGGGCCCTAGAGACCCAGTACTTC
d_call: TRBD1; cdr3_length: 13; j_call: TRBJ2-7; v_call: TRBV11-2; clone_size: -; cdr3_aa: CASSLGTGEEQYF; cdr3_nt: TGTGCCAGCAGCTTGGGGACAGGGGAGGAGCAGTACTTC
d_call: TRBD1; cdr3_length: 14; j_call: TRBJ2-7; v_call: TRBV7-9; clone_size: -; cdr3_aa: CASSKPGGFGEQYF; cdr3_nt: TGTGCCAGCAGCAAGCCAGGGGGCTTTGGCGAGCAGTACTTC
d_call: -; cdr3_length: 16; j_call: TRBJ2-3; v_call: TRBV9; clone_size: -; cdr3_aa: CASSVAGSSRTDTQYF; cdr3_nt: TGTGCCAGCAGCGTAGCTGGCAGTTCTCGCACAGATACGCAGTATTTT
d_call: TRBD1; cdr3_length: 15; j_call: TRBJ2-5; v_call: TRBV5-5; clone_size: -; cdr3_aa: CASSLEGGRGETQYF; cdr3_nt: TGTGCCAGCAGCTTGGAAGGGGGCAGGGGAGAGACCCAGTACTTC
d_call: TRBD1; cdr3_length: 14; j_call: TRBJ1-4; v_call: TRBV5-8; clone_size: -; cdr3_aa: CASSRRGRGEKLFF; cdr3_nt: TGTGCCAGCAGCAGGAGGGGGCGCGGGGAAAAACTGTTTTTT
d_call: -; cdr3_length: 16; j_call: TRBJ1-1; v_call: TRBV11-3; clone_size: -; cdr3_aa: CASSLDREHLNTEAFF; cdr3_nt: TGTGCCAGCAGCTTAGATCGGGAACACCTGAACACTGAAGCTTTCTTT
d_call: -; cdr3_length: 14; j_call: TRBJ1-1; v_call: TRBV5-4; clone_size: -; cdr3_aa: CASSFTGTTTEAFF; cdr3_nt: TGTGCCAGCAGCTTTACAGGGACTACCACTGAAGCTTTCTTT
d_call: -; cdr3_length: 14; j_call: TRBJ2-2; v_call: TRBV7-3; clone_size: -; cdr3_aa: CASSLFLGAGELFF; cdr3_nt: TGTGCCAGCAGCTTATTTTTGGGGGCAGGGGAGCTGTTTTTT
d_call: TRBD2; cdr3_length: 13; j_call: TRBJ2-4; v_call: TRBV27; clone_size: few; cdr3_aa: CASRPGLTNIQYF; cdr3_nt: TGTGCCAGCAGGCCGGGACTAACAAACATTCAGTACTTC
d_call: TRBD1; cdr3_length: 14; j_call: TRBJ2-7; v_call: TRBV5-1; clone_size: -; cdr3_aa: CASSLGTGTYGQYF; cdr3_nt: TGCGCCAGCAGCTTGGGGACAGGAACCTACGGGCAGTACTTC
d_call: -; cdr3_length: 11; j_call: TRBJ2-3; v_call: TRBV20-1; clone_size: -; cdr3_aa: CSAEQGDTQYF; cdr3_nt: TGCAGTGCAGAGCAGGGGGATACGCAGTATTTT
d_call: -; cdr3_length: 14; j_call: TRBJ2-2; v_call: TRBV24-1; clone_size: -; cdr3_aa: CATSSRQFFGELFF; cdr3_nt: TGTGCCACCAGTTCCCGTCAGTTTTTCGGGGAGCTGTTTTTT
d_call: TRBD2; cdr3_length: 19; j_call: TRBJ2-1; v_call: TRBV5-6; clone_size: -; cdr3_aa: CASSLGLAGGINYGNEQFF; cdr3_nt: TGTGCCAGCAGCTTGGGACTAGCGGGGGGTATAAACTACGGCAATGAGCAGTTCTTC
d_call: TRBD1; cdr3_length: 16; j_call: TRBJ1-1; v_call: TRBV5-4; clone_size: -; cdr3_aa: CASSLPGQGGNTEAFF; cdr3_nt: TGTGCCAGCAGCTTGCCGGGACAGGGCGGGAACACTGAAGCTTTCTTT
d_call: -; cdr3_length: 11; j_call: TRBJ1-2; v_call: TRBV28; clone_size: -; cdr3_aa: CASSFTYGYTF; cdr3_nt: TGTGCCAGCAGCTTCACTTATGGCTACACCTTC
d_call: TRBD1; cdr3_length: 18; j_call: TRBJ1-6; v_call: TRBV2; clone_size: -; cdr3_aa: CASISQGAMGSYNSPLHF; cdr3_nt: TGTGCCAGCATCTCTCAGGGGGCGATGGGTTCCTATAATTCACCCCTCCACTTT
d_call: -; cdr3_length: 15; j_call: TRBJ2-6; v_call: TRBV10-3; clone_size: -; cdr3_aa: CAISEGQPGANVLTF; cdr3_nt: TGTGCCATCAGTGAGGGGCAGCCCGGGGCCAACGTCCTGACTTTC
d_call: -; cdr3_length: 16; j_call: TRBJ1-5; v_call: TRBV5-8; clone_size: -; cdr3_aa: CASSQRSYWGDQPQHF; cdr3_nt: TGTGCCAGCAGCCAACGTTCTTATTGGGGAGATCAGCCCCAGCATTTT
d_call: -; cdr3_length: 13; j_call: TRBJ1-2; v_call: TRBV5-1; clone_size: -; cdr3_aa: CASSLVGDYGYTF; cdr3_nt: TGCGCCAGCAGCTTGGTCGGGGACTATGGCTACACCTTC
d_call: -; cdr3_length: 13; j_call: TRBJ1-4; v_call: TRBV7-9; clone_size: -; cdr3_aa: CASSPVSTGVLFF; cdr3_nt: TGTGCCAGCAGCCCCGTGTCTACAGGCGTACTGTTTTTT
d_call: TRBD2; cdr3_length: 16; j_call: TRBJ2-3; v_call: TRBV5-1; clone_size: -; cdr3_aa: CASSPSSGGRPDTQYF; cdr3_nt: TGCGCCAGCAGCCCATCTAGCGGGGGGCGTCCAGATACGCAGTATTTT
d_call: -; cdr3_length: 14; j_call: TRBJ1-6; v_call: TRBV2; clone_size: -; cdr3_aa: CASKTDQGNSPLHF; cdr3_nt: TGTGCCAGCAAAACCGATCAGGGAAATTCACCCCTCCACTTT
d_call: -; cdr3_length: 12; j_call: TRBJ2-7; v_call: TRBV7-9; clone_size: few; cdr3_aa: CASSSGVYEQYF; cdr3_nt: TGTGCCAGCAGCTCAGGGGTCTACGAGCAGTACTTC
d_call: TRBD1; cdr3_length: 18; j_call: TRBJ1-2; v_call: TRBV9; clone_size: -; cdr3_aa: CASSHPADRGLPRYGYTF; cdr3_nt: TGTGCCAGCAGCCATCCTGCGGACAGGGGGCTTCCTAGGTATGGCTACACCTTC
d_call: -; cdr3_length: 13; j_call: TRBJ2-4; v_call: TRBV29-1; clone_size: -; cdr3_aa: CSVGDIVKNIQYF; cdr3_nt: TGCAGCGTCGGGGACATTGTCAAAAACATTCAGTACTTC
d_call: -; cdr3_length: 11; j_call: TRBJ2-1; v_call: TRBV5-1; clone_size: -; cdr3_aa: CASSLESEQFF; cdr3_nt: TGCGCCAGCAGCTTGGAATCAGAACAGTTCTTC
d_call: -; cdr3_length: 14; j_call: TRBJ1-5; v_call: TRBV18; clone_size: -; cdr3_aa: CASSPNRGYQPQHF; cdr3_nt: TGTGCCAGCTCACCTAACCGGGGGTATCAGCCCCAGCATTTT
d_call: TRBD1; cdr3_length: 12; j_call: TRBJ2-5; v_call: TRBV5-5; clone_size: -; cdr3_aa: CASQDRLKTQYF; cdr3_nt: TGTGCCAGCCAGGACAGGTTGAAGACCCAGTACTTC
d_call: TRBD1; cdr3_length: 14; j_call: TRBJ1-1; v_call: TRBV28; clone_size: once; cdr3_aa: CASSPQGARTEAFF; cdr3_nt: TGTGCCAGCAGTCCCCAGGGGGCGCGAACTGAAGCTTTCTTT